This T cell receptor beta chain was recorded in a study of blood T cell repertoires in COVID-19. This clone is a singleton in its sample. The V end lost 5 bases, the J end lost 7 bases, and 20 bases lay between the germline ends. The CDR3 has 15 amino acids. Germline lookup yields CDR1 LNHDA and CDR2 SQIVND (reference sequence). The protocol was immunoSEQ multiplex PCR, while the TCRdb copy is restricted to in-frame clones and leaves out a portion. The table has 380,000 or so clones, more than 65% seen once. This clonotype was sampled from a human donor with acute or convalescent COVID-19. The donor label of this sample is uncertain. This chain connects TRBV19 to TRBJ1-2; maybe TRBD1 (5 bases). Sequencing input: peripheral blood. In DNA, the CDR3 is TGTGCCAGTAGTCGACCGGGACGGACCGGGGGTGGCTACACCTTC. Its translation: CASSRPGRTGGGYTF.